The 6 T cell receptor beta chains presented below share a single source sample, sequenced in a study of CD8 T cells in Susac syndrome. An input of about 0.5 to 1 ug of RNA was subjected to reverse transcription using random hexamers. From the immunoSEQ multiplex PCR reads, TCRdb called clonotypes with MiXCR, one entry per CDR3 protein. The sample consists of about 160,000 distinct CDR3 sequences, about 96% of them appearing once. The sample comprised CD4+ T cells from PBMCs. Receptors were obtained from a human donor with Susac syndrome.

This clonotype has just one count. The chain carries TRBV27 and TRBJ2-7; maybe TRBD2 (5 bases). From germline, CDR1 is MNHEY and CDR2 SMNVEV (reference sequence). Deletions cut 5 bases from V and 7 bases from J, with 15 bases between. CDR3 size: 13 residues. CDR3 DNA: TGTGCCAGCAGTCCAAGGCGCACGGGGGAGCAGTACGTC. This gives the protein CASSPRRTGEQYV.

This chain uses TRBV6-5 with TRBJ2-7, with 7 bases that match TRBD1. This CDR3 is 15 amino acids long. CDR1 MNHEY and CDR2 SVGAGI come from the germline V gene. The ends lost 3 bases at V and 4 bases at J; junction bases unmatched: 9. CDR3 nucleotide sequence: TGTGCCAGCAGTTATCGGAGGACAGGCGAGTACGAGCAGTACTTC. It is translated as CASSYRRTGEYEQYF.

The chain combines TRBV29-1 with TRBJ2-1; the D is unclear. CDR3 length equals 15 residues. CDR1 and CDR2 (germline): SQVTM, ANQGSEA. Trimming shortened V by 4 bases and J by 2 bases, and 15 bases separated the two germline ends. The CDR3 region is CSVVHPGRPYNEQFF. Here the CDR3 DNA reads TGCAGCGTTGTCCACCCCGGGCGGCCCTACAATGAGCAGTTCTTC.

The chain has TRBV20-1 and TRBJ2-3; tentatively, D is TRBD1 (5 bases). Trimming removed 5 bases at V and 0 bases at J, with 15 bases between. This CDR3 is built from 15 residues. Per germline, CDR1 DFQATT and CDR2 SNEGSKA (reference sequence). As DNA, the CDR3 is TGCAGTGCTCCACCCTATCCAGGGAGCACAGATACGCAGTATTTT. As protein: CSAPPYPGSTDTQYF.

This sequence joins TRBV13 and TRBJ1-2; no firm D call. V was shortened by 4 bases and J by 5 bases, with 8 bases between the two germline ends. CDR1 and CDR2 (germline): PRHDT, FYEKMQ (reference sequence). CDR3 length equals 12 residues. The CDR3 spells CASSSGMYGYTF. The CDR3, as DNA: TGTGCCAGCAGCTCTGGGATGTATGGCTACACCTTC.

This clonotype occurred once. J is TRBJ2-3 and V is TRBV5-4; 9 positions match TRBD1. CDR3 length: 14 amino acids. Germline V lookup: CDR1 SGHNT, CDR2 YYREEE (reference sequence). Unmatched junction bases numbered 3, after V lost 3 bases and J lost 4 bases. CDR3 region: CASSWDRASDTQYF. CDR3 bases: TGTGCCAGCAGCTGGGACAGGGCTTCAGATACGCAGTATTTT.